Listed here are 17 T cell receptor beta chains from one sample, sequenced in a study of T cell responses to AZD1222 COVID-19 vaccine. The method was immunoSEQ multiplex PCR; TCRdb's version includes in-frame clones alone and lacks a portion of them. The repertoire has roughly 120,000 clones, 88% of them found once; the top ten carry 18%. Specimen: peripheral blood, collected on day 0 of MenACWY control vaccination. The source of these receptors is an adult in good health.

CDR3 residues: CASEIAENYEQYF. In nucleotides, the CDR3 is TGTGCCAGCGAGATAGCGGAGAACTACGAGCAGTACTTC. The rearrangement uses TRBV6-6 and TRBJ2-7; perhaps TRBD2 as D (6 bases). Trimming stripped 8 bases from V and 3 bases from J, with 14 bases between. Germline V gene sequence: CDR1 MNHNY, CDR2 SVGAGI (reference sequence). This CDR3 has 13 residues.

The CDR3 loop reads CASSGGYTGELFF. In DNA form, the CDR3 reads TGTGCCAGCAGCGGAGGGTACACCGGGGAGCTGTTTTTT. This chain joins TRBV9 and TRBJ2-2, with a weak D call TRBD2 (5 bases). Germline V gene lookup returns CDR1 SGDLS and CDR2 YYNGEE. CDR3 length equals 13 residues. V was trimmed by 3 bases and J by 3 bases, leaving 6 bases between them. The full variable domain, completed using reference TRBV9 and TRBJ2-2, is DSGVTQTPKHLITATGQRVTLRCSPRSGDLSVYWYQQSLDQGLQFLIQYYNGEERAKGNILERFSAQQFPDLHSELNLSSLELGDSALYFCASSGGYTGELFFGEGSRLTVL.

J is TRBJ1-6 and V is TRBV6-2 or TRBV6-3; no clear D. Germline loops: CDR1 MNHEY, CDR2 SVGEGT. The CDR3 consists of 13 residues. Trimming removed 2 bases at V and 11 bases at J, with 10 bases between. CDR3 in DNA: TGTGCCAGCAGTTACCATCTGGCGGCACCCCTCCACTTT. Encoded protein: CASSYHLAAPLHF.

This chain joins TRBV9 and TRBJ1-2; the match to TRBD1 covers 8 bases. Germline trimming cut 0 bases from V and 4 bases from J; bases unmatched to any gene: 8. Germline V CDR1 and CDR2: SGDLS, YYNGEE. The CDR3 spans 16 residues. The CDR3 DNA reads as TGTGCCAGCAGCGTAGTGCAGGGGGCGACGATCTATGGCTACACCTTC. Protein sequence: CASSVVQGATIYGYTF.

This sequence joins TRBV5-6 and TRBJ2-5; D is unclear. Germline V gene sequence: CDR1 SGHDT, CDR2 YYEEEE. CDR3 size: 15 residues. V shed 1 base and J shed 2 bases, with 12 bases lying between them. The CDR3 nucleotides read TGTGCCAGCAGCTTGTGGGCAGGAAGGCAAGAGACCCAGTACTTC. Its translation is CASSLWAGRQETQYF. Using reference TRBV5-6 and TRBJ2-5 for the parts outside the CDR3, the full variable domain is DAGVTQSPTHLIKTRGQQVTLRCSPKSGHDTVSWYQQALGQGPQFIFQYYEEEERQRGNFPDRFSGHQFPNYSSELNVNALLLGDSALYLCASSLWAGRQETQYFGPGTRLLVL.

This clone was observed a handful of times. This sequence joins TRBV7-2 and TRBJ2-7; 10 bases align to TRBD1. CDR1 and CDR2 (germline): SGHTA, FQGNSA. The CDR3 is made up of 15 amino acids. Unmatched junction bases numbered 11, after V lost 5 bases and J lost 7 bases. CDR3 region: CASSLTPDRGREQYF. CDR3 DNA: TGTGCCAGCAGCCTCACCCCCGACAGGGGGCGGGAGCAGTACTTC. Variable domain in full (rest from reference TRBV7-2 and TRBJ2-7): GAGVSQSPSNKVTEKGKDVELRCDPISGHTALYWYRQSLGQGLEFLIYFQGNSAPDKSGLPSDRFSAERTGGSVSTLTIQRTQQEDSAVYLCASSLTPDRGREQYFGPGTRLTVT.

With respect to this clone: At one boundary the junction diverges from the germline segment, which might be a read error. The CDR3 region is CASSPEERYGQYF. CDR3 nucleotide sequence: TGTGCCAGCTCACCAGAGGAACGTTACGGGCAGTACTTC. V and J are TRBV18 and TRBJ2-7; no firm D call. The germline V gene has CDR1 KGHSH and CDR2 LQKENI. There are 13 residues in the CDR3.

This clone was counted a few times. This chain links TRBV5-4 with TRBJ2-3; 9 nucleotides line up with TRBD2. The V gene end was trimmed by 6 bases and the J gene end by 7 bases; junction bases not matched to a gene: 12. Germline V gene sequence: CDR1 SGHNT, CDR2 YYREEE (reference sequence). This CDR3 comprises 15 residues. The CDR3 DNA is TGTGCCAGCACCCCTGGGGGGACTAGCTTTTATACGCAGTATTTT. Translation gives CASTPGGTSFYTQYF.

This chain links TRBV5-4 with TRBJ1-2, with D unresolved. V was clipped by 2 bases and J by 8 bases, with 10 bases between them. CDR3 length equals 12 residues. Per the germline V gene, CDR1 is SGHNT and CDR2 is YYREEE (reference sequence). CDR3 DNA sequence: TGTGCCAGCAGCTTCCCCTTGTACGGCTACACCTTC. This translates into CASSFPLYGYTF.

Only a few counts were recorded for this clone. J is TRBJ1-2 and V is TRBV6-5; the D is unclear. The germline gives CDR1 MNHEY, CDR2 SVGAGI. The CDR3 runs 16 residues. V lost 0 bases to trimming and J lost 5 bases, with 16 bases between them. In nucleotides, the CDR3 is TGTGCCAGCAGTTACTCGAGTCCCCACCTTAGGTATGGCTACACCTTC. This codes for CASSYSSPHLRYGYTF.

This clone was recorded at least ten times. CDR3 sequence: CASSIDRHVNYGYTF. As DNA, the CDR3 is TGTGCCAGCAGTATAGACAGACACGTTAACTATGGCTACACCTTC. The rearrangement joins TRBV27 to TRBJ1-2; weak D call: TRBD1 (5 bases). This CDR3 spans 15 amino acids. Germline CDR1 and CDR2: MNHEY and SMNVEV (reference sequence). V was shortened by 5 bases and J by 1 base, with 14 bases between the two germline ends.

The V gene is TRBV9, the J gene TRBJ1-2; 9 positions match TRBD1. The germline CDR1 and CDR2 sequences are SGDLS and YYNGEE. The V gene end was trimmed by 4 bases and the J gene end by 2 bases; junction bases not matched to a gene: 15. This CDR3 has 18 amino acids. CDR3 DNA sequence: TGTGCCAGCAGCCGATATGAGGGTCCTACAGGGGGCAACTATGGCTACACCTTC. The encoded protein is CASSRYEGPTGGNYGYTF.

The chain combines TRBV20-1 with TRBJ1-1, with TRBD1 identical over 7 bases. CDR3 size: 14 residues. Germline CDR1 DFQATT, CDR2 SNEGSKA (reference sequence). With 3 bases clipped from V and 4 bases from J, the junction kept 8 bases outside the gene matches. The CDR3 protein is CSASKGALATEAFF. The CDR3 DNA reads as TGCAGTGCTAGTAAGGGGGCGCTGGCCACTGAAGCTTTCTTT.

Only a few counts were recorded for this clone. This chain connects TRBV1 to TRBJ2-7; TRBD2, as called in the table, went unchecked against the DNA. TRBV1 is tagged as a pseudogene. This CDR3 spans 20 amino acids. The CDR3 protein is CTSSQGLVDPYGSPPYEQYF. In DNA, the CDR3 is TGCACCAGCAGCCAAGGCCTAGTTGATCCCTACGGGAGCCCCCCCTACGAGCAGTACTTC.

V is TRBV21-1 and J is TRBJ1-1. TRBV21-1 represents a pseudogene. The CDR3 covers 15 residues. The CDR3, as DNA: TGTGCCAGCAGTCAAGGAGACCCCCAGGACACTGAAGCTTTCTTT. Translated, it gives CASSQGDPQDTEAFF.

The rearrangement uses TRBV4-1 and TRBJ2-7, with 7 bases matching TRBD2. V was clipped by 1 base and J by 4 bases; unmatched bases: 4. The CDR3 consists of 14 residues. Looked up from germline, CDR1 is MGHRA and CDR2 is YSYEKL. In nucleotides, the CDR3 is TGCGCCAGCAGCCAAGGCGGGGGATTGTACGAGCAGTACTTC. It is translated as CASSQGGGLYEQYF.

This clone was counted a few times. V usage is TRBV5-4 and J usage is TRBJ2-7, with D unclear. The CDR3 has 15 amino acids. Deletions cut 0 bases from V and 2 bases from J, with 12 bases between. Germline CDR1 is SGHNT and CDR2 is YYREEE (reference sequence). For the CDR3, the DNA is TGTGCCAGCAGCTTGGGCCGAACACGTACCTACGAGCAGTACTTC. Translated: CASSLGRTRTYEQYF.